The 16 T cell receptor beta chains presented below share a single source sample, sequenced in a study of cytomegalovirus exposure and HLA in healthy donors. The PCR had 60 Vbeta and 13 Jbeta primers. TCRdb's copy holds only in-frame clones and misses some; the assay was immunoSEQ multiplex PCR. The table includes more than 130,000 clones, around four fifths detected once. Sample: PBMCs. These receptors all come from a man aged 30 to 39 in good health and CMV-seronegative.

In DNA form, the CDR3 reads TGTGCCAGCAGTGACCCCGGGAGTAGCTCCTACAATGAGCAGTTCTTC. Protein sequence: CASSDPGSSSYNEQFF. The chain joins TRBV2 to TRBJ2-1, with D maybe TRBD2 (6 bases). Germline CDR1 reads SNHLY; CDR2 reads FYNNEI. CDR3 size: 16 residues. The germline V and J ends were trimmed by 3 bases and 0 bases, with 12 bases remaining between them.

The V call is TRBV2, the J call TRBJ2-2; TRBD1 might be the D (6 bases). Per germline, CDR1 SNHLY and CDR2 FYNNEI. V was pared by 6 bases and J by 1 base, with 12 bases between. The CDR3 sequence is 15 residues long. CDR3 sequence reads: CASRATGQNTGELFF. The CDR3 nucleotides read TGTGCCAGCAGAGCCACGGGACAGAACACCGGGGAGCTGTTTTTT.

This clone was observed a single time. This chain connects TRBV10-2 to TRBJ1-4; D unclear. V gave up 5 bases and J gave up 0 bases, with 4 bases separating them. This CDR3 is built from 13 residues. The germline V gene has CDR1 WSHSY and CDR2 SAAADI. CDR3 in amino acids: CASSRSTNEKLFF. The CDR3 nucleotides are TGCGCCAGCAGTCGTTCAACTAATGAAAAACTGTTTTTT.

The V and J genes are TRBV2 and TRBJ1-1, with TRBD1 as a possible D gene (5 bases). V dropped 7 bases and J dropped 1 base, with 13 bases sitting between them. The CDR3 covers 14 residues. Per the germline V gene, CDR1 is SNHLY and CDR2 is FYNNEI. CDR3 sequence reads: CASILLTANTEAFF. CDR3 DNA sequence: TGTGCCAGCATCCTATTGACAGCGAACACTGAAGCTTTCTTT.

This sequence joins TRBV4-1 and TRBJ1-4; weak D call: TRBD1 (6 bases). The CDR3 spans 15 residues. Germline V gene sequence: CDR1 MGHRA, CDR2 YSYEKL. Deletions cut 1 base from V and 3 bases from J, with 9 bases between. The CDR3 nucleotides are TGCGCCAGCAGCCAAGGCGGACAGCCTAATGAAAAACTGTTTTTT. As protein: CASSQGGQPNEKLFF.

This clone was seen more than once but under ten times. V is TRBV10-3 and J is TRBJ1-5; D not resolved. The CDR3 has 18 residues. V lost 6 bases to trimming and J lost 4 bases, with 25 bases between them. The germline gives CDR1 ENHRY, CDR2 SYGVKD. The CDR3 bases are TGTGCCATCAGAGAAGATAAACCGGGTCCTGCCCTAAATCAGCCCCAGCATTTT. It encodes CAIREDKPGPALNQPQHF.

J is TRBJ2-3 and V is TRBV25-1; 9 bases align to TRBD1. The junction had 7 bases not matched to a gene; V was cut back by 8 bases and J by 4 bases. The germline V gene has CDR1 MGHDK and CDR2 SYGVNS. This CDR3 is 14 amino acids long. CDR3 protein: CASGGTGRADTQYF. The CDR3 DNA sequence: TGTGCCAGCGGGGGGACAGGGAGGGCAGATACGCAGTATTTT.

The chain couples TRBV6-6 to TRBJ2-6; D is unclear. The CDR3 is 15 amino acids. Germline V CDR1 and CDR2: MNHNY, SVGAGI (reference sequence). Trimming took 2 bases from V and 0 from J, leaving 5 bases between them. CDR3 coding DNA: TGTGCCAGCAGTTACCAGATCTCTGGGGCCAACGTCCTGACTTTC. Protein sequence: CASSYQISGANVLTF.

This clone has just one count. For the CDR3, the DNA is TGTGCCAGCAGCTTTTCCAGGGATGGCTACACCTTC. Protein product: CASSFSRDGYTF. The chain carries TRBV7-9 and TRBJ1-2, with D possibly being TRBD1 (5 bases). V lost 3 bases and J 6 bases, leaving 8 bases between the germline ends. The CDR3 consists of 12 residues. The germline CDR1 and CDR2 sequences are SEHNR and FQNEAQ (reference sequence).

The chain has TRBV27 and TRBJ2-7; D may be TRBD1 (5 bases). Germline V lookup: CDR1 MNHEY, CDR2 SMNVEV (reference sequence). V lost 7 bases and J 5 bases, leaving 18 bases between the germline ends. The CDR3 is 14 residues long. CDR3 loop: CASNRDGRAHEQYF. CDR3 sequence (DNA): TGTGCCAGCAATAGGGATGGCAGGGCCCACGAGCAGTACTTC.

V gene TRBV7-2 combines with J gene TRBJ1-6; 11 nucleotides agree with TRBD1. CDR1 and CDR2 (germline): SGHTA, FQGNSA. This CDR3 spans 16 amino acids. The V segment lost 5 bases and the J segment 14 bases; nucleotides outside the gene matches: 14. The CDR3 loop reads CASSPSPGQGGRTLHF. DNA of the CDR3: TGTGCCAGCAGCCCTTCCCCGGGACAGGGGGGAAGAACCCTCCACTTT.

This clone is a singleton in its sample. The chain has TRBV15 and TRBJ1-2; D is unresolved. The CDR3 is 14 residues long. Trimming took off 0 bases at V and 8 bases at J, with 13 bases between the two ends. Per the germline V gene, CDR1 is LNHNV and CDR2 is YYDKDF (reference sequence). The CDR3 here is CATSRDLGPAGYTF. The CDR3 coding sequence is TGTGCCACCAGCAGAGATCTAGGTCCTGCCGGCTACACCTTC.

The sample holds a few counts of this clone. V gene TRBV2 combines with J gene TRBJ2-7; maybe TRBD1 (5 bases). Per the germline V gene, CDR1 is SNHLY and CDR2 is FYNNEI. The V and J ends lost 7 bases and 3 bases respectively, with 10 bases between them. The CDR3 length is 12 residues. The CDR3 sequence is CASNPDSYEQYF. Here the CDR3 DNA reads TGTGCCAGCAACCCCGACAGCTACGAGCAGTACTTC.

This chain links TRBV30 with TRBJ2-7, with D possibly TRBD1 on 7 matching bases. CDR1 and CDR2 (germline): GTSNPN, SVGIG (reference sequence). The CDR3 length is 14 residues. V gave up 1 base and J gave up 0 bases, with 10 bases separating them. The DNA for the CDR3 is TGTGCCTGGAGTGCAGGGGGGACCTCCTACGAGCAGTACTTC. As protein: CAWSAGGTSYEQYF.

This clone was found once. V gene TRBV2 combines with J gene TRBJ1-1; D not resolved. The V end lost 4 bases, the J end lost 0 bases, and 9 bases lay between the germline ends. Germline loops: CDR1 SNHLY, CDR2 FYNNEI. The CDR3 is made up of 14 amino acids. DNA for the CDR3: TGTGCCAGCAGTGCTGGCCGTATGAACACTGAAGCTTTCTTT. The encoded protein is CASSAGRMNTEAFF.

J is TRBJ1-1 and V is TRBV5-1; 7 bases are shared with TRBD1. The CDR3 is 14 amino acids. In germline, CDR1 is SGHRS, CDR2 YFSETQ. J was trimmed by 1 base and V by 4 bases; bases with no gene match: 4. The CDR3 spells CASSVTGENTEAFF. CDR3 DNA: TGCGCCAGCAGCGTCACAGGGGAGAACACTGAAGCTTTCTTT.